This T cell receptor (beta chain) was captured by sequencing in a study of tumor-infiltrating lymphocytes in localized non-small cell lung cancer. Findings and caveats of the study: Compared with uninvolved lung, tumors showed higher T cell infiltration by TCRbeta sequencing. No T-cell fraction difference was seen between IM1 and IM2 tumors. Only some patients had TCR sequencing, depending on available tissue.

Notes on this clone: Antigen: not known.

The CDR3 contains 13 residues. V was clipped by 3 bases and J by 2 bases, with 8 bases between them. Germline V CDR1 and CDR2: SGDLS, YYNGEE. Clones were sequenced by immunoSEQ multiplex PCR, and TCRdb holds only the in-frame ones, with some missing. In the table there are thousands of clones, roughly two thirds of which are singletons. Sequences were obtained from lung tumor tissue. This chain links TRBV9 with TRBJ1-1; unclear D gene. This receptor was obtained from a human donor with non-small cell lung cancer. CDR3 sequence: CASSAWVNTEAFF. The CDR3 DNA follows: TGTGCCAGCAGCGCTTGGGTTAACACTGAAGCTTTCTTT.